The T cell receptor beta chain under discussion was sequenced for a study of cytomegalovirus exposure and HLA in healthy donors. Study-wide results and limits: For most TCR sequences rarity was the rule, although some public TCRs occurred in many donors. TCR beta chain V- and J-gene trimming was linked, in a later analysis, to a missense variant in DCLRE1C. Presence/absence comparisons presumed near-even sequencing depth among donors. A prior analysis recorded that most TCR beta V segments were productive about 87% or about 30% of the time.

This clone was seen more than once but under ten times. Its cognate antigen is unknown. The PCR was carried out with 60 Vbeta primers and 13 Jbeta primers. Assay: immunoSEQ multiplex PCR; the TCRdb copy retains only in-frame clones and omits some. Here the sample spans about 140,000 clones, approximately 61% being singletons. This CDR3 has 15 residues. The ends lost 6 bases at V and 2 bases at J; junction bases unmatched: 7. Germline V gene data show CDR1 as MNHNS and CDR2 as SASEGT. The chain joins TRBV6-1 to TRBJ1-5; 7 positions match TRBD1. This clonotype was sampled from a woman in her 40s in good health and CMV-seronegative. The sequenced sample was PBMCs. The CDR3 is CASSETGVGNQPQHF. The CDR3 DNA is TGTGCCAGCAGCGAAACAGGGGTGGGCAATCAGCCCCAGCATTTT.